This T cell receptor beta chain comes out of a study of T cells after yellow fever vaccination (dated by TCRdb to 2018 to 2020). Describing the broader study: Libraries from fractions with low cell numbers were prepared with the SMART-Seq v4 Ultra Low Input RNA kit. Bulk TCR alpha and beta repertoires were sequenced longitudinally to track T-cell clones before and after primary and booster YFV17D yellow fever vaccination. Two healthy male donors, one aged 18 to 30 and one aged 30 to 40 years, were included in the cohort. Bulk PBMC replicates and cell subsets were isolated from blood drawn at multiple timepoints before and after both primary and secondary immunization.

As for this clonotype: Its target antigen remains unknown. Per-nucleotide qualities are absent, and no much larger clonotype sits a single base away.

Synthesis of TCR cDNA relied on 5'RACE template switching, a step that introduced a universal primer site along with unique molecular identifiers. Priming for cDNA synthesis came from both the TCR alpha and TCR beta constant segments. Libraries were amplified in two PCR steps, with sample barcodes and sequencing adapters added in the second step. Sequencing of libraries was performed on Illumina HiSeq 2500 (2x100 bp) or NovaSeq (2x150 bp). As for how the authors treated the data: Reads were demultiplexed and collapsed into UMI consensus sequences with MIGEC, and V(D)J alignment was performed with MiXCR. Vaccine-responding clonotypes were defined with edgeR using replicate PBMC samples, requiring FDR below 0.01 and a log2 fold change above 5 up to day 15. Bulk clonotypes were assigned CD4 or CD8 identity according to which sequenced CD4 or CD8 repertoire held them at higher abundance. The public reads were reprocessed in TCRdb via fastp at Q25 and MiXCR, keeping in-frame beta chains. CDR3 protein sequences are deduplicated, and each keeps its most common genes and DNA. TCRdb, not the original authors, processed these V and J calls. The sample profile shows 350,000 to 450,000 distinct CDR3 sequences; 6.2% of them were found once. Approximately 16% of the sample is held by the ten biggest clonotypes.

In the paper's terms, the treatment or condition label means: live attenuated yellow fever vaccine strain. At each blood-draw timepoint, two biological replicates of bulk PBMCs were obtained. A standard Ficoll-Paque protocol was used to isolate PBMCs from peripheral blood. TriZol was used to extract RNA from bulk PBMCs, from CD4 and CD8 fractions, and from dextramer-positive and dextramer-negative fractions. The paper as a whole reports these results and caveats: Most clones expanded after primary vaccination were re-detected after the booster (almost 98% of CD4 and 88% of CD8), suggesting broad memory maintenance. Compared with the primary T-cell response, the secondary T-cell response was faster but weaker, reaching its peak on day 5 rather than on day 15. Because only two donors were included in the study, the extent to which the findings can be generalized is limited. A small fraction of clonotypes showed up in both the CD4 and CD8 compartments, probably as a result of convergent recombination. Computational filtering was needed because FACS-sorted repertoires could contain abundant contaminating clonotypes from the bulk population.

This specimen consisted of PBMCs, obtained 5 days after the yellow fever booster vaccination. This sequence originates from a man aged 30 to 45 who received the YFV17D yellow fever vaccine.

The nucleotide sequence is TGTGCCAGCAGCGCCCGCGGGAGAGCAGGGGAGTCCCAGTACTTC. Its translation reads: CASSARGRAGESQYF. The chain joins TRBV12-3 or TRBV12-4 to TRBJ2-5; TRBD2 is a weak D gene call, 7 bases matching. The V end loses 6 bases and the J end loses 9 bases, and a stretch of 23 bases separates them. The CDR3 starts with the cysteine, ends with the phenylalanine, and has 15 residues. Only CDR3 DNA is held: 45 bases, read in frame from base 1.